Sequencing of this T cell receptor (beta chain) was carried out in a study of beta chain features in type 1 diabetes. Study as a whole: Healthy donors, compared against patients, showed similar age, gender and cell yields. General study results and limits: A potential influence of HLA type upon TCRB rearrangement remained unresolved herein. Within each of all four CD4+ subsets, Type 1 diabetes patients had TCRB CDR3s that were moderately but significantly shorter. Patients' naive, central memory and Treg TCRB repertoires seemed closer to one another than those of healthy donors.

Details on this clone: As yet, its antigen is unknown.

The CDR3 contains 12 residues. Between the trimmed V and J ends, which lost 4 bases and 11 bases, there was a span of 14 bases. CDR1 and CDR2 from the germline V gene are MDHEN and SYDVKM. The investigators reverse transcribed all of the isolated RNA, so they sequenced expressed TCRB transcripts. The repertoire was sequenced with immunoSEQ multiplex PCR; TCRdb's copy has only in-frame clones and lacks some. The sample lists roughly 250,000 clones; about 20% were seen once. This chain joins TRBV28 and TRBJ1-1; unclear D gene. This TCR came from a woman between 40 and 55 years old with type 1 diabetes. Sequencing was carried out using naive CD4+ T cells from blood. The CDR3 loop is CASSYWGGDAFF. Here the CDR3 DNA reads TGTGCCAGCAGTTACTGGGGAGGTGACGCTTTCTTT.